The 21 T cell receptor beta chains below all came from one sample that was sequenced in a study of CD8+ T cells in alopecia areata. RNA extraction and reverse transcription yielded cDNA as sequencing template. Assay: immunoSEQ multiplex PCR; the TCRdb copy retains only in-frame clones and omits some. This table has fewer than 80,000 clones, roughly 57% appearing once. The sequencing here drew on CD8+ T cells sorted from blood, taken at week 0. The origin of the receptors is a human donor with alopecia areata.

This chain joins TRBV5-1 and TRBJ1-1, with TRBD1 identical over 8 bases. Losses at the gene ends were 1 base for V and 5 bases for J; bases not matched to a gene: 4. This CDR3 comprises 14 residues. From germline, CDR1 is SGHRS and CDR2 YFSETQ. CDR3 bases: TGCGCCAGCAGCTTGACAGGGGGGAAGACTGAAGCTTTCTTT. The encoded protein is CASSLTGGKTEAFF. The whole variable domain, filled in from reference TRBV5-1 and TRBJ1-1, reads KAGVTQTPRYLIKTRGQQVTLSCSPISGHRSVSWYQQTPGQGLQFLFEYFSETQRNKGNFPGRFSGRQFSNSRSEMNVSTLELGDSALYLCASSLTGGKTEAFFGQGTRLTVV.

V gene TRBV13 combines with J gene TRBJ1-2, with D possibly being TRBD1 (5 bases). Trimming removed 0 bases from V and 2 bases from J, with 13 bases in between. Per the germline V gene, CDR1 is PRHDT and CDR2 is FYEKMQ (reference sequence). The length of the CDR3 is 16 residues. The CDR3 nucleotides are TGTGCCAGCAGCTTAGGAGGGACGGGGGAAAACTATGGCTACACCTTC. This sequence encodes CASSLGGTGENYGYTF.

This clone showed up just a few times. The chain couples TRBV19 to TRBJ2-3; 13 bases fit TRBD2. The CDR3 is 15 residues long. From germline, CDR1 is LNHDA and CDR2 SQIVND (reference sequence). After removal of 9 bases from V and 4 bases from J, the junction contained 7 bases not matched to a gene. CDR3 sequence reads: CASTRTSGGSDTQYF. CDR3 bases: TGTGCCAGCACACGGACTAGCGGGGGCTCAGATACGCAGTATTTT.

The genes are TRBV7-8 and TRBJ1-5; D might be TRBD1 (5 bases). CDR1 is SGHVS and CDR2 is FQNEAQ in the germline V gene. The CDR3 has 15 residues. Trimming took off 0 bases at V and 3 bases at J, with 9 bases between the two ends. For the CDR3, the DNA is TGTGCCAGCAGCTTAGCGGGGGAGTCCAATCAGCCCCAGCATTTT. The encoded protein is CASSLAGESNQPQHF.

The sample holds many counts of this clone. The J gene is TRBJ2-1, the V gene TRBV25-1; 9 bases map to TRBD2. Trimming at V came to 3 bases and at J to 7 bases, leaving 13 bases not matched to a gene. This CDR3 is built from 17 residues. Per the germline V gene, CDR1 is MGHDK and CDR2 is SYGVNS. Here the CDR3 DNA reads TGTGCCAGCAGTGACCGACTTGAAGCGGGGGGCCAGAATGAGCAGTTCTTC. Residues: CASSDRLEAGGQNEQFF.

The rearrangement joins TRBV27 to TRBJ2-7; D gene unclear. The V gene lost 4 bases and the J gene lost 2 bases, with 15 bases spanning the gap. Germline V gives CDR1 MNHEY, CDR2 SMNVEV (reference sequence). CDR3 size: 15 residues. The CDR3 DNA reads TGTGCCAGCAGTTCCACACGGACCGGAACCTACGAGCAGTACTTC. Translated, it gives CASSSTRTGTYEQYF.

The genes are TRBV9 and TRBJ1-1; no firm D call. Trimming cost V 0 bases and J 0 bases, with 9 bases left between them. The CDR3 runs to 15 residues. CDR1 and CDR2 (germline): SGDLS, YYNGEE. CDR3 in DNA: TGTGCCAGCAGCGTAGAATGGGGATTGAACACTGAAGCTTTCTTT. It codes for CASSVEWGLNTEAFF.

V gene TRBV30 combines with J gene TRBJ2-1, with D possibly TRBD2 on 6 matching bases. The CDR3 covers 16 residues. The V gene lost 2 bases and the J gene lost 2 bases, with 16 bases spanning the gap. The germline V gene has CDR1 GTSNPN and CDR2 SVGIG (reference sequence). CDR3 DNA: TGTGCCTGGAGTAGGATAGCGGCGGATCCCTACAATGAGCAGTTCTTC. Its translation: CAWSRIAADPYNEQFF.

In this sample, this clone turned up a few times. The chain joins TRBV30 to TRBJ2-7; D perhaps matches TRBD1 (5 bases). The germline V gene has CDR1 GTSNPN and CDR2 SVGIG (reference sequence). V was shortened by 5 bases and J by 1 base, with 18 bases between the two germline ends. The CDR3 length is 15 residues. CDR3: CAWEGPTAKSYEQYF. The CDR3 bases are TGTGCCTGGGAAGGGCCGACAGCCAAATCCTACGAGCAGTACTTC. The full variable domain, its missing parts supplied by reference TRBV30 and TRBJ2-7, is SQTIHQWPATLVQPVGSPLSLECTVEGTSNPNLYWYRQAAGRGLQLLFYSVGIGQISSEVPQNLSASRPQDRQFILSSKKLLLSDSGFYLCAWEGPTAKSYEQYFGPGTRLTVT.

The chain carries TRBV9 and TRBJ2-5, with a tentative D call TRBD1 (5 bases). The CDR3 sequence is 14 residues long. Germline assignment: CDR1 SGDLS and CDR2 YYNGEE. Trimming stripped 0 bases from V and 5 bases from J, with 11 bases between. The CDR3, as DNA: TGTGCCAGCAGCGTAGAGGGTTACAGGGAGACCCAGTACTTC. Translated: CASSVEGYRETQYF.

This chain links TRBV9 with TRBJ2-1; no clear D. The CDR3 is made up of 13 amino acids. The V and J ends lost 1 base and 2 bases respectively, with 4 bases between them. The germline gives CDR1 SGDLS, CDR2 YYNGEE. The CDR3: CASSVTTYNEQFF. The CDR3 DNA reads as TGTGCCAGCAGCGTAACTACCTACAATGAGCAGTTCTTC.

The V gene is TRBV5-1, the J gene TRBJ1-4; D possibly corresponds to TRBD1 (6 bases). Per the germline V gene, CDR1 is SGHRS and CDR2 is YFSETQ. The CDR3 sequence is 16 residues long. The V gene lost 4 bases and the J gene lost 0 bases, with 13 bases spanning the gap. This CDR3 reads CASSKRTATTNEKLFF. Written as DNA, the CDR3 is TGCGCCAGCAGCAAACGGACAGCTACAACTAATGAAAAACTGTTTTTT.

The sample holds a few counts of this clone. The CDR3 loop is CAISEKVGLGEPTDTQYF. CDR3 nucleotide sequence: TGTGCCATCAGTGAGAAGGTCGGGTTAGGTGAACCCACAGATACGCAGTATTTT. V gene TRBV10-3 combines with J gene TRBJ2-3; no firm D call. V was shortened by 2 bases and J by 2 bases, with 20 bases between the two germline ends. This CDR3 is built from 18 residues. Germline-derived CDR1 and CDR2 are ENHRY and SYGVKD.

The J gene is TRBJ1-2, the V gene TRBV9, with D perhaps TRBD1 (5 bases). Germline-derived CDR1 and CDR2 are SGDLS and YYNGEE. The CDR3 totals 15 residues. With 0 bases removed from V and 8 bases from J, the gap between germline ends came to 17 bases. Written as DNA, the CDR3 is TGTGCCAGCAGCGTAGGTAATGGGGCACCCGACGGCTACACCTTC. This translates into CASSVGNGAPDGYTF. The complete variable domain, with remaining parts taken from reference TRBV9 and TRBJ1-2, reads DSGVTQTPKHLITATGQRVTLRCSPRSGDLSVYWYQQSLDQGLQFLIQYYNGEERAKGNILERFSAQQFPDLHSELNLSSLELGDSALYFCASSVGNGAPDGYTFGSGTRLTVV.

The chain's CDR3 is CSVTQGSYNEQFF. Here the CDR3 DNA reads TGCAGCGTTACCCAGGGGTCCTACAATGAGCAGTTCTTC. This chain uses TRBV29-1 with TRBJ2-1; maybe TRBD1 (6 bases). The germline V and J ends were trimmed by 5 bases and 1 base, with 9 bases remaining between them. Per germline, CDR1 SQVTM and CDR2 ANQGSEA. The CDR3 sequence is 13 residues long.

On this clone: The junction departs from the called germline gene at one end, perhaps through a read error. This chain joins TRBV5-4 and TRBJ2-7; TRBD2 might be the D (5 bases). The CDR3 is made up of 13 amino acids. Per the germline V gene, CDR1 is SGHNT and CDR2 is YYREEE (reference sequence). The CDR3 nucleotides are TGTGCCAGCAGCTTGTGGACTTCCTCCGAGCAGTACTTC. It is translated as CASSLWTSSEQYF.

The V gene is TRBV2, the J gene TRBJ1-2; D ambiguous. V dropped 4 bases and J dropped 4 bases, with 13 bases sitting between them. The CDR3 consists of 14 residues. Germline CDR1 and CDR2: SNHLY and FYNNEI. This CDR3 is CASSGGPLSYGYTF. The DNA for the CDR3 is TGTGCCAGCAGTGGTGGGCCCCTAAGCTATGGCTACACCTTC.

This chain joins TRBV15 and TRBJ2-3; perhaps D is TRBD1 or TRBD2 (5 bases each). The CDR3 has 17 amino acids. The ends were cut back, 1 base at V and 4 bases at J, with 18 bases in the middle. Germline assignment: CDR1 LNHNV and CDR2 YYDKDF (reference sequence). This CDR3 is CATSRVPLGELPDTQYF. DNA of the CDR3: TGTGCCACCAGCAGAGTACCTTTGGGGGAGCTACCAGATACGCAGTATTTT.

J is TRBJ2-5 and V is TRBV7-9; TRBD1 agrees at 12 bases. The CDR3 is 16 residues long. Losses at the gene ends were 7 bases for V and 5 bases for J; bases not matched to a gene: 11. The germline CDR1 and CDR2 sequences are SEHNR and FQNEAQ (reference sequence). As DNA, the CDR3 is TGTGCCAGCATCCCCGGGACAGGGGGCCTAAAGGAGACCCAGTACTTC. Translation gives CASIPGTGGLKETQYF.

V usage is TRBV29-1 and J usage is TRBJ2-3; 7 nucleotides line up with TRBD1. Germline V gene lookup returns CDR1 SQVTM and CDR2 ANQGSEA. CDR3 length: 13 residues. The ends lost 2 bases at V and 5 bases at J; junction bases unmatched: 4. CDR3 DNA sequence: TGCAGCGTTGAACAGGGGGTTCAAGATACGCAGTATTTT. Translation gives CSVEQGVQDTQYF.

The chain has TRBV6-5 and TRBJ1-2; D remains ambiguous. V lost 4 bases and J lost 0, with 3 bases in between. This CDR3 is built from 12 residues. The germline gives CDR1 MNHEY, CDR2 SVGAGI. The CDR3 sequence is CASSSSNYGYTF. The CDR3 nucleotides read TGTGCCAGCAGTTCCTCTAACTATGGCTACACCTTC.